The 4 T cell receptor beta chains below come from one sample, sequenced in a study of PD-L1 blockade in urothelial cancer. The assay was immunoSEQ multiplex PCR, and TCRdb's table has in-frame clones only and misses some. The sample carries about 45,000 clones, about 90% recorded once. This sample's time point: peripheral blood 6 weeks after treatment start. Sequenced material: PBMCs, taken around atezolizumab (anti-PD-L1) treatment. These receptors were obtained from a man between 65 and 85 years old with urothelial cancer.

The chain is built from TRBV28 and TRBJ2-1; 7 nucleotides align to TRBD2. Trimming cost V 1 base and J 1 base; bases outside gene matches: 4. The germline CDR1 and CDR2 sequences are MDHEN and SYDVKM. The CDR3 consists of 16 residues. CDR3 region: CASSLLWGGSYNEQFF. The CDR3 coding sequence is TGTGCCAGCAGTTTATTATGGGGGGGATCCTACAATGAGCAGTTCTTC.

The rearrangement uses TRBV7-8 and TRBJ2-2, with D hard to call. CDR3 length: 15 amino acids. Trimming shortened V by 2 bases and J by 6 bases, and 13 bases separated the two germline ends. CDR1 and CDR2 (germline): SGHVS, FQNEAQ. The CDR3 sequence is CASSLRASSSGELFF. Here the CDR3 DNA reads TGTGCCAGCAGCTTACGCGCCTCCTCGTCCGGGGAGCTGTTTTTT.

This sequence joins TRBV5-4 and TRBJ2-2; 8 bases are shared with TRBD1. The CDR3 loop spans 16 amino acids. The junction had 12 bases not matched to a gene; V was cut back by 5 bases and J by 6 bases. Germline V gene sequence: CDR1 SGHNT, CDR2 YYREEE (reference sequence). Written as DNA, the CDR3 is TGTGCCAGCAGTCCTACCCCGGACAGGGAATCCGGGGAGCTGTTTTTT. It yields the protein CASSPTPDRESGELFF. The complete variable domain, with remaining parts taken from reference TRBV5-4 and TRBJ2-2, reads ETGVTQSPTHLIKTRGQQVTLRCSSQSGHNTVSWYQQALGQGPQFIFQYYREEENGRGNFPPRFSGLQFPNYSSELNVNALELDDSALYLCASSPTPDRESGELFFGEGSRLTVL.

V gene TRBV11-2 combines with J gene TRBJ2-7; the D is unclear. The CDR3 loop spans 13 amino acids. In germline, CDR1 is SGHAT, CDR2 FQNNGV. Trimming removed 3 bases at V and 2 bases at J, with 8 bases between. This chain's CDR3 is CASSFRVAYEQYF. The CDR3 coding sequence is TGTGCCAGCAGCTTCCGAGTGGCCTACGAGCAGTACTTC.